The 30 T cell receptor beta chains presented below share a single source sample, sequenced in a study of glioma-infiltrating T cells after dendritic cell vaccination. Clones were read by immunoSEQ multiplex PCR, and TCRdb kept only the in-frame ones, dropping some. The sample includes 85,000 to 100,000 clones, 70% to 90% of them seen just once. Time point specified: after dendritic cell vaccination, including at tumor progression/relapse. Sequences were derived from blood, sampled after dendritic cell vaccination. All receptors come from a human donor with glioblastoma.

The V and J genes are TRBV6-5 and TRBJ1-1; a possible D gene is TRBD1 (6 bases). The CDR3 consists of 15 residues. Trimming shortened V by 5 bases and J by 3 bases, and 16 bases separated the two germline ends. Germline V gives CDR1 MNHEY, CDR2 SVGAGI. CDR3 nucleotides: TGTGCCAGCAGTCCAGGGGTTGGTGTTGACACTGAAGCTTTCTTT. This sequence encodes CASSPGVGVDTEAFF.

The chain recombines TRBV6-1 with TRBJ2-2, with D perhaps matching TRBD2 (6 bases). V shed 2 bases and J shed 0 bases, with 10 bases lying between them. The CDR3 spans 16 residues. Germline-derived CDR1 and CDR2 are MNHNS and SASEGT. CDR3 coding DNA: TGTGCCAGCAGTGAATTTAGCGGCGCGAACACCGGGGAGCTGTTTTTT. This gives the protein CASSEFSGANTGELFF.

The chain combines TRBV4-1 with TRBJ1-4, with a tentative D call TRBD1 (6 bases). Trimming stripped 1 base from V and 3 bases from J, with 15 bases between. The CDR3 runs 17 residues. Germline V gene lookup returns CDR1 MGHRA and CDR2 YSYEKL. The CDR3 sequence is CASSQALGAFANEKLFF. In nucleotides, the CDR3 is TGCGCCAGCAGCCAAGCCCTGGGGGCCTTTGCTAATGAAAAACTGTTTTTT.

This clone was found once. The V gene is TRBV19, the J gene TRBJ2-1; a possible D gene is TRBD1 (6 bases). With 6 bases removed from V and 4 bases from J, the gap between germline ends came to 10 bases. Germline assignment: CDR1 LNHDA and CDR2 SQIVND (reference sequence). This CDR3 is built from 13 residues. The CDR3 is CASRNREYNEQFF. CDR3 bases: TGTGCCAGTAGGAACAGGGAATACAATGAGCAGTTCTTC.

The table lists this clone with a count of one. The CDR3 spells CASSFHGRSSYEQYF. The CDR3 DNA reads TGTGCCAGCAGCTTTCACGGGAGAAGCTCCTACGAGCAGTACTTC. V gene TRBV7-3 combines with J gene TRBJ2-7; tentatively, D is TRBD2 (6 bases). Germline V gives CDR1 SGHTA, CDR2 FQGTGA. Trimming removed 3 bases from V and 0 bases from J, with 12 bases in between. There are 15 residues in the CDR3.

The table lists this clone with a few counts. This chain uses TRBV6-6 with TRBJ1-1, with 8 bases lining up with TRBD1. With 0 bases clipped from V and 10 bases from J, the junction kept 7 bases outside the gene matches. The germline CDR1 and CDR2 sequences are MNHNY and SVGAGI (reference sequence). The CDR3 has 14 amino acids. In DNA, the CDR3 is TGTGCCAGCAGTTACTCCGCGGCAGGGGGCCGAGCTTTCTTT. This translates into CASSYSAAGGRAFF.

This sequence joins TRBV5-1 and TRBJ1-1, with D possibly TRBD1 on 6 matching bases. The germline V and J ends were trimmed by 2 bases and 1 base, with 12 bases remaining between them. Germline CDR1 SGHRS, CDR2 YFSETQ. CDR3 length: 15 amino acids. The CDR3 DNA follows: TGCGCCAGCAGCTTAAAGGACAGTGGGAACACTGAAGCTTTCTTT. Translated, it gives CASSLKDSGNTEAFF.

CDR3 in DNA: TGTGCCTGGAGTGTACGCTCAGGGGTGGGCACTGAAGCTTTCTTT. Protein: CAWSVRSGVGTEAFF. V and J are TRBV30 and TRBJ1-1, with TRBD1 as a possible D gene (6 bases). Germline V gene lookup returns CDR1 GTSNPN and CDR2 SVGIG (reference sequence). There are 15 residues in the CDR3. Trimming removed 0 bases at V and 4 bases at J, with 15 bases between.

The J gene is TRBJ1-2, the V gene TRBV7-3, with D maybe TRBD1 (6 bases). From germline, CDR1 is SGHTA and CDR2 FQGTGA. This CDR3 contains 13 residues. V was clipped by 3 bases and J by 2 bases, with 7 bases between them. Here the CDR3 reads CASSFQGNYGYTF. The CDR3 bases are TGTGCCAGCAGCTTCCAGGGGAACTATGGCTACACCTTC. Full variable domain (rest looked up from reference TRBV7-3 and TRBJ1-2): GAGVSQTPSNKVTEKGKYVELRCDPISGHTALYWYRQSLGQGPEFLIYFQGTGAADDSGLPNDRFFAVRPEGSVSTLKIQRTERGDSAVYLCASSFQGNYGYTFGSGTRLTVV.

The genes are TRBV7-6 and TRBJ1-2; 9 bases map to TRBD1. The CDR3 sequence is 15 residues long. After removal of 5 bases from V and 0 bases from J, the junction contained 4 bases not matched to a gene. Germline V gene lookup returns CDR1 SGHVS and CDR2 FNYEAQ. CDR3 loop: CASSDGQGPNYGYTF. The CDR3 DNA sequence: TGTGCCAGCAGCGACGGACAGGGGCCTAACTATGGCTACACCTTC.

V usage is TRBV15 and J usage is TRBJ1-4, with D unclear. Germline V CDR1 and CDR2: LNHNV, YYDKDF (reference sequence). Trimming pared 0 bases from V and 7 bases from J, leaving 21 bases between. The CDR3 is 18 residues long. The CDR3 DNA is TGTGCCACCAGCAGAGAACGACCCGCGAGAGGTCAATTTGAAAAACTGTTTTTT. This gives the protein CATSRERPARGQFEKLFF.

This clone was seen a single time. The rearrangement uses TRBV18 and TRBJ1-5; perhaps TRBD1 as D (5 bases). V was pared by 8 bases and J by 0 bases, with 20 bases between. This CDR3 is 17 amino acids long. Germline-derived CDR1 and CDR2 are KGHSH and LQKENI. In DNA, the CDR3 is TGTGCCAGCCCGGCCACTTCGGAGACAGATAGCAATCAGCCCCAGCATTTT. It encodes CASPATSETDSNQPQHF.

The CDR3 protein is CASSSRDRAIGNTIYF. The CDR3 region has the DNA TGTGCCAGCAGCTCCCGTGACAGGGCAATTGGAAACACCATATATTTT. This chain joins TRBV7-2 and TRBJ1-3; 7 nucleotides line up with TRBD1. This CDR3 contains 16 residues. The V gene end was trimmed by 4 bases and the J gene end by 3 bases; junction bases not matched to a gene: 9. Germline V gene lookup returns CDR1 SGHTA and CDR2 FQGNSA. The full variable domain, completed using reference TRBV7-2 and TRBJ1-3, is GAGVSQSPSNKVTEKGKDVELRCDPISGHTALYWYRQSLGQGLEFLIYFQGNSAPDKSGLPSDRFSAERTGGSVSTLTIQRTQQEDSAVYLCASSSRDRAIGNTIYFGEGSWLTVV.

The CDR3 DNA is TGTGCCTGGAGTAGGACAGGGGGCTCCTACGAGCAGTACGTC. Its translation: CAWSRTGGSYEQYV. The chain links TRBV30 to TRBJ2-7, with 10 positions matching TRBD1. The CDR3 has 14 residues. V lost 2 bases, J lost 0 bases, and 1 base stayed unmatched. Germline V gene sequence: CDR1 GTSNPN, CDR2 SVGIG (reference sequence).

V and J are TRBV18 and TRBJ2-3; maybe TRBD1 (5 bases). Germline V gene data show CDR1 as KGHSH and CDR2 as LQKENI. The CDR3 covers 15 residues. With 6 bases removed from V and 0 bases from J, the gap between germline ends came to 13 bases. CDR3 sequence (DNA): TGTGCCAGCTCCCCGCAGGGTGCCAGCACAGATACGCAGTATTTT. It is translated as CASSPQGASTDTQYF.

The J gene is TRBJ2-7, the V gene TRBV5-5; D might be TRBD2 (6 bases). Between the trimmed V and J ends, which lost 1 base and 6 bases, there was a span of 14 bases. Germline lookup yields CDR1 SGHKS and CDR2 YYEKEE (reference sequence). CDR3 size: 14 residues. The CDR3 loop reads CASSLWQGGAEQYF. The DNA for the CDR3 is TGTGCCAGCAGCTTGTGGCAGGGAGGCGCCGAGCAGTACTTC.

This clone came up once. The V gene is TRBV25-1, the J gene TRBJ2-2; maybe TRBD2 (6 bases). The CDR3 loop spans 15 amino acids. Trimming removed 4 bases from V and 5 bases from J, with 14 bases in between. Germline-derived CDR1 and CDR2 are MGHDK and SYGVNS. In DNA form, the CDR3 reads TGTGCCAGCAGTGGTAATGCAGGGAGGACCGGGGAGCTGTTTTTT. Its protein is CASSGNAGRTGELFF.

The CDR3 loop reads CASSLEAGNSYEQYV. The CDR3 nucleotides are TGCGCCAGCAGCTTGGAGGCGGGCAACTCCTACGAGCAGTACGTC. The chain carries TRBV5-1 and TRBJ2-7, with a tentative D call TRBD2 (5 bases). This CDR3 region has 15 residues. V was cut by 0 bases and J by 0 bases, with 10 bases left in between. CDR1 and CDR2 (germline): SGHRS, YFSETQ.

The chain carries TRBV28 and TRBJ2-7; D unclear. Trimming took 5 bases from V and 3 from J, leaving 8 bases between them. The germline V gene encodes CDR1 MDHEN and CDR2 SYDVKM. CDR3 length equals 12 residues. CDR3 DNA: TGTGCCAGCAGTGGGCAGAGCTACGAGCAGTACGTC. Encoded protein: CASSGQSYEQYV.

This clone occurred once. V is TRBV30 and J is TRBJ2-6; D is unresolved. V lost 4 bases and J 4 bases, leaving 8 bases between the germline ends. CDR1 is GTSNPN and CDR2 is SVGIG in the germline V gene (reference sequence). The CDR3 runs to 13 residues. As DNA, the CDR3 is TGTGCCTGGATGGTGGCCGGGGCCAACGTCCTGACTTTC. The encoded protein is CAWMVAGANVLTF.

J is TRBJ1-1 and V is TRBV7-3, with D perhaps TRBD1 (6 bases). Deletions cut 5 bases from V and 1 base from J, with 11 bases between. Germline CDR1 SGHTA, CDR2 FQGTGA. The CDR3 totals 14 residues. CDR3 region: CASSPGHKNTEAFF. The CDR3 bases are TGTGCCAGCAGCCCGGGACATAAGAACACTGAAGCTTTCTTT.

This rearrangement joins TRBV10-3 to TRBJ2-2, with a weak D call TRBD2 (6 bases). The CDR3 is 14 amino acids. V lost 4 bases and J lost 4, with 10 bases in between. Germline values: CDR1 ENHRY, CDR2 SYGVKD. CDR3 loop: CAISGPGLTGELFF. The CDR3 nucleotides are TGTGCCATCAGTGGGCCGGGACTCACCGGGGAGCTGTTTTTT.

This clone ranks as medium-sized (0.01 to 0.1%). The V and J genes are TRBV6-1 and TRBJ2-1, with 7 bases aligning to TRBD2. With V trimmed by 0 bases and J by 4 bases, 6 bases remained unmatched. The germline CDR1 and CDR2 sequences are MNHNS and SASEGT. CDR3 length: 16 residues. CDR3 nucleotide sequence: TGTGCCAGCAGTGAAGCAGGCGGGAGCGGGTACAATGAGCAGTTCTTC. It is translated as CASSEAGGSGYNEQFF.

The CDR3 loop is CASSLVSSRKSPEAFF. The CDR3 DNA reads as TGTGCCAGCAGCTTAGTATCGAGCAGGAAAAGTCCTGAAGCTTTCTTT. The V gene is TRBV7-2, the J gene TRBJ1-1; D not resolved. The germline CDR1 and CDR2 sequences are SGHTA and FQGNSA. Trimming removed 1 base at V and 6 bases at J, with 18 bases between. This CDR3 is 16 amino acids long.

This chain uses TRBV19 with TRBJ1-5; D call uncertain. This CDR3 is 12 amino acids long. In germline, CDR1 is LNHDA, CDR2 SQIVND (reference sequence). V lost 9 bases and J lost 0, with 6 bases in between. CDR3 DNA sequence: TGTGCCAGCAGGTATAGCAATCAGCCCCAGCATTTT. Its protein is CASRYSNQPQHF.

This clone was detected a few times. The V gene is TRBV10-3, the J gene TRBJ2-1, with 13 bases identical to TRBD2. Germline-derived CDR1 and CDR2 are ENHRY and SYGVKD. V shed 10 bases, J shed 5 bases, and the junction held 8 bases outside the gene matches. The CDR3 length is 15 residues. This CDR3 is CASSGLAGVDNEQFF. CDR3 nucleotides: TGTGCCAGCAGCGGACTAGCGGGGGTAGACAATGAGCAGTTCTTC.

This clone was detected a few times. J is TRBJ1-4 and V is TRBV6-6; D is perhaps TRBD1 (5 bases). Trimming pared 7 bases from V and 0 bases from J, leaving 9 bases between. This CDR3 is 14 amino acids long. Germline-derived CDR1 and CDR2 are MNHNY and SVGAGI (reference sequence). CDR3 nucleotide sequence: TGTGCCAGCACTCGGGGGACAACTAATGAAAAACTGTTTTTT. Residues: CASTRGTTNEKLFF.

This chain joins TRBV6-5 and TRBJ1-2; TRBD1 might be the D (6 bases). CDR3 length equals 14 residues. The germline V gene has CDR1 MNHEY and CDR2 SVGAGI. Trimming took off 5 bases at V and 5 bases at J, with 15 bases between the two ends. CDR3 protein: CASSDAGTRYGYTF. The CDR3, as DNA: TGTGCCAGCAGTGACGCCGGGACAAGATATGGCTACACCTTC.

This chain links TRBV6-5 with TRBJ1-3; D is undetermined. Germline V lookup: CDR1 MNHEY, CDR2 SVGAGI. This CDR3 is built from 15 residues. The V gene lost 2 bases and the J gene lost 0 bases, with 8 bases spanning the gap. CDR3 DNA sequence: TGTGCCAGCAGTTACGCCAGTAACTCTGGAAACACCATATATTTT. Translation gives CASSYASNSGNTIYF.

The chain carries TRBV5-1 and TRBJ2-5; TRBD2 agrees at 10 bases. Germline CDR1 reads SGHRS; CDR2 reads YFSETQ. With 4 bases clipped from V and 6 bases from J, the junction kept 9 bases outside the gene matches. The CDR3 is 15 amino acids. The CDR3 is CASSGGLAGAKTQYF. For the CDR3, the DNA is TGCGCCAGCAGCGGGGGGCTAGCGGGAGCGAAGACCCAGTACTTC.